Here is one T cell receptor (beta chain) with its context. The method was immunoSEQ multiplex PCR; TCRdb's version includes in-frame clones alone and lacks a portion of them. The data show some 90,000 clones, about 83% seen once. Seattle cases were enrolled at active infection and followed longitudinally. CDR1 is MNHEY, CDR2 SVGEGT, per germline. Trimming took 5 bases from V and 4 from J; bases not matched to a gene: 17. This CDR3 spans 18 amino acids. The record originates from a study of blood T cell repertoires in COVID-19. The overall study: Acute-phase and convalescent COVID-19 samples originated in the United States, Italy and Spain. Nucleic acid was either cDNA or gDNA, and it came from T cells, B-cell-depleted T cells, or PBMCs.

Sequenced sample: peripheral blood. This TCR derives from a woman in her sixties or seventies with COVID-19, enrolled during active disease. The chain uses TRBV6-2 or TRBV6-3 and TRBJ1-2, with 9 bases aligning to TRBD1. CDR3 loop: CASSGPGTGYSRRYGYTF. For the CDR3, the DNA is TGTGCCAGCAGTGGCCCAGGGACAGGGTATTCGAGACGCTATGGCTACACCTTC.